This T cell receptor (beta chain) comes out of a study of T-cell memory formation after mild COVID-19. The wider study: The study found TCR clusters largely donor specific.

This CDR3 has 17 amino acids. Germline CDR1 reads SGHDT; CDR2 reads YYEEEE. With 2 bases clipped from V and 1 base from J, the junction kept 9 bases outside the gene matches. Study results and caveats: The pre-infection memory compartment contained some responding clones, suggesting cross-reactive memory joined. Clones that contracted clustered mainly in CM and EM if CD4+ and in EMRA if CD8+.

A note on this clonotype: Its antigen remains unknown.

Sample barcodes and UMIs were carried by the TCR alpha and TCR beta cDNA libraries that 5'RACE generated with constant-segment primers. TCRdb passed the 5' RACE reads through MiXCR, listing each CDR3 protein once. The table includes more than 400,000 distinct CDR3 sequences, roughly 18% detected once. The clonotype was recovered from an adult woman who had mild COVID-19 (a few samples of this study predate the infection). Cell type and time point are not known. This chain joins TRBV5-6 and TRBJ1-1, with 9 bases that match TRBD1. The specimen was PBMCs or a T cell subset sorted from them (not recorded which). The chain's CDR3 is CASSLPTGTGRNTEAFF. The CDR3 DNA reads TGTGCCAGCAGCTTACCGACCGGGACAGGGAGGAACACTGAAGCTTTCTTT.